A single T cell receptor beta chain is shown here with its context. Its antigen has not been determined. The sample holds no much larger clone one base away, and base qualities are not on file. These data are taken from a study of cytomegalovirus exposure and HLA in healthy donors (dated by TCRdb to about 2017). About the investigation overall: An earlier analysis of roughly 630 of the donors reported about 250 Gb of sequence data and 117 million unique TCR beta sequences from 150 million to 200 million T cells. An early release covering just under 650 HLA-typed donors comprised roughly 300 gigabases of sequencing data and 85 million to 100 million unique TCR sequences. Of the 350 to 400 genotyped donors, approximately 82% fell in the genetic ancestry cluster associated with self-reported Caucasian donors. The study was designed to test whether signatures of past pathogen exposure could be identified by cataloging public T cell receptors. The study profiled the T cell repertoires of some 610 subjects by immunosequencing and related them to cytomegalovirus serostatus. Along with the approximately 620-subject first cohort, a separate validation cohort of some 130 different subjects was used. To predict cytomegalovirus infection status, the study combined high-throughput TCR immunosequencing, statistical association of individual TCRs with disease status, and machine learning. To study patterns of TCR occurrence, a later analysis re-analyzed previously published TCR beta repertoires from 500 to 850 donors and added high-resolution HLA genotyping. The later analysis used no new phenotypic data to find candidate immune exposures, relying instead on TCR beta sequences and their occurrence across donors. In an earlier analysis of roughly 540 of the donors, high-throughput TCR beta sequencing was used to judge whether each TCR beta V gene segment behaved as functional or pseudogenic. Donor age, sex, ethnicity and CMV serostatus were compiled alongside the repertoire data. A later genetic analysis took genome-wide SNP genotypes for about 55% of the 666 donors and used that subset as a discovery cohort. Every repertoire in the discovery cohort had been generated on one and the same sequencing platform. Both class I and class II loci were covered by HLA typing, at four-digit resolution. The number of typed donors differed by locus: 629-630 for A, B, C, DRB1 and DQB1; 500 to 550 for DQA1; around 580 for DPA1; and some 470 for DPB1. Because of strong linkage in the cohort, roughly five DR-DQ haplotypes were treated as single units for association and clustering. On average, 235,054 unique TCR beta nucleotide sequences were sequenced per donor among a few hundred genotyped donors of the cohort, with about 17% of those sequences being non-productive.

V was cut back by 3 bases and J by 7 bases, leaving a gap of 13 bases between them. From the cysteine through the phenylalanine, the CDR3 covers 13 amino acids. The retained sequence is limited to the CDR3, 39 bases, with the frame set at the first base. The germline V gene (reference sequence) gives CDR1 as SGHNT and CDR2 as YYREEE. The cohort was made up of 666 healthy bone marrow donors. At the time of sampling, all cohort members were nominally healthy, though unrecorded immune exposures were likely present. The donor tested CMV seropositive and was one of the 289 seropositive cohort members. Every donor gave a peripheral blood sample, and the peripheral blood mononuclear cells from that sample were used for TCR beta sequencing. The Qiagen DNeasy Blood Extraction Kit was used to extract genomic DNA from the blood cell samples. Results and caveats for the whole study, not just this receptor: Specific HLA alleles were associated with over 15,000 TCR beta sequences at a false discovery rate of 0.05 in a later analysis. Linkage disequilibrium might explain the correlated functional status among segregating V segments, but an unknown experimental factor could not be excluded. Sequencing depth was assumed to be roughly uniform across donors in the presence/absence analyses, though that assumption may not hold. According to a later genetic analysis, donors in an Asian-associated ancestry cluster had fewer N-insertions in productive TCRs than the approximately 630-donor mean. Because HLA typing was missing for some donors at each locus, association tests included only the typed subset. A later analysis reported that several top co-occurrence clusters appeared linked to parvovirus B19, influenza, CMV and Epstein-Barr virus. A later analysis found that most CMV-associated TCR beta chains appeared HLA-restricted, with HLA associations seemingly driven largely by CMV exposure. The authors suggested that the approach could potentially be extended to other disease states and immunological phenotypes. Some IMGT-functional V segments, including TRBV6-2 and TRBV6-3, could not be distinguished by the 87-base-pair reads and were therefore excluded. In a later analysis, the rate of TCR association differed among HLA loci, with DRB1 alleles having the most associated TCRs and HLA-C alleles having the fewest. An association between a missense DCLRE1C variant and V-gene and J-gene trimming of TCR beta chains was found in a later genetic analysis and replicated in an independent cohort. Most TCR sequences were observed very rarely across donors, whereas some public TCRs were present in many individuals. The sequencing pipeline was judged likely to have produced a cluster of highly shared sequence variants as a technical artifact. In an earlier analysis of fewer than 700 of the donors, most TCR beta V segments appeared in productive rearrangements about 87% or about 30% of the time, broadly matching IMGT annotations. CMV serostatus was the only immune exposure information available for the cohort. A further reported finding was that TCR beta sequences accurately predicted the HLA-A and HLA-B alleles for most subjects in the first cohort. Cytomegalovirus status was reported to be diagnosed by the classifier with high specificity and sensitivity in both the original and validation cohorts. When HLA alleles, especially DR and DQ, strongly co-occurred, attributing TCR associations to individual alleles was difficult. A few of the identified cytomegalovirus-associated TCR beta chains were confirmed in vitro to be specific for cytomegalovirus antigens. The study gave a list of 150 to 200 TCR beta chains associated with cytomegalovirus. Only TCR beta chains were sequenced in this cohort, and the absence of alpha or paired-chain data limited detectable features. Because counts were too low, 15 to 20 rarely observed V segments, including chromosome 9 orphons, were left out of the earlier analysis of a few hundred of the donors. A later analysis found that HLA-associated TCR beta chains were more clonally expanded and had lower generation probabilities than equally common non-associated chains.

The method behind the library was the immunoSEQ multiplex PCR assay. For the multiplex PCR, a mixture combining 60 forward primers for TCR Vbeta segments and 13 reverse primers for TCR Jbeta segments was used. A multiplex PCR assay on genomic DNA amplified the CDR3 region of rearranged TCR beta genes. Amplified TCR beta libraries were sequenced as 87-base-pair reads on the Illumina HiSeq System. Processing in the source paper ran as follows. Across the 500 to 700 repertoires, a later analysis counted roughly 84 million unique TCR beta chains, 9.5 million to 12 million of which were shared by at least two donors. Raw reads were error-corrected and collapsed into unique sequences by a nearest-neighbor algorithm in which closely related sequences were merged to remove PCR and sequencing errors. V, D and J gene segments were assigned by aligning CDR3 sequences to IMGT reference sequences. For a sequence to be retained, a match of at least six nucleotides to both a V gene segment and a J gene segment was required. A rearrangement counted as productive if the CDR3 had no stop codons and remained in frame with V and J, and every other rearrangement counted as non-productive. Following IMGT convention, CDR3 was defined as the stretch from the second conserved V-encoded cysteine up to the conserved J-encoded phenylalanine. The earlier analysis of some 600 of the donors excluded sequences that lacked an unambiguous match to a single V gene segment. In an earlier analysis of a few hundred of the donors, V segments were called functional above 56.7% productive rearrangements and were called segregating when the between-donor standard deviation exceeded 5%. To diagnose cytomegalovirus status from the catalog of TCR beta chain sequences, a statistical classification framework was built. V and J gene assignment, in a later analysis, came from comparing TCR nucleotide sequences with IMGT/GENE-DB human TR gene sequences. Using the TCRdist pipeline, a later analysis assigned CDR3 sequences along with most-parsimonious VDJ recombination scenarios. In a later analysis, each TCR beta chain was defined by its CDR3 amino acid sequence together with its V-gene family, and reads without a unique V-gene family were excluded. A later analysis removed nearly 600 highly shared, low-generation-probability nucleotide sequences to deal with suspected cross-contamination and a sequencing artifact. In a later analysis, a clonal expansion index for each public chain was calculated from normalized within-repertoire ranks of inferred template counts. A later analysis computed generation probabilities with a VDJ recombination model fitted to out-of-frame rearrangements, and checked the results against IGoR. A later analysis scored TCR-TCR, TCR-HLA and TCR-CMV co-occurrence with hypergeometric tests, applying a repertoire-size bias correction to TCR pairs. False discovery rates were estimated in a later analysis by permuting HLA or CMV assignments 20 times. A later analysis grouped co-occurring TCRs with DBSCAN, adding TCRdist sequence similarity when clustering within HLA-allele-positive subsets. For co-occurrence clustering, repertoires with fewer than 30,000 or more than 120,000 public chains were excluded, along with roughly 5 repertoires with anomalous nucleotide sharing. Entries here come from immuneACCESS through TCRdb and include only in-frame sequences with V and J called. Some clones fail to appear in such tables; in the studies checked, an unresolved V gene covers under half of the shortfall, and the cause of the remainder is unknown. D and trimming come from the DNA, and the V and J calls and clone size come from that table. For this sample the table gives around 110,000 clones, of which about 80% were detected only once. The ten largest clones add up to approximately 4% of the sample.

The V gene is TRBV5-4 and the J gene is TRBJ2-5; TRBD2 is perhaps the D gene, given 5 matching bases. The clonotype comes from a man aged 25 to 45 in good health and CMV-seropositive. Sequenced sample: PBMCs. The CDR3 is CASSSGKLGTQYF. In nucleotide form, the sequence is TGTGCCAGCAGCTCGGGGAAGCTGGGGACCCAGTACTTC.